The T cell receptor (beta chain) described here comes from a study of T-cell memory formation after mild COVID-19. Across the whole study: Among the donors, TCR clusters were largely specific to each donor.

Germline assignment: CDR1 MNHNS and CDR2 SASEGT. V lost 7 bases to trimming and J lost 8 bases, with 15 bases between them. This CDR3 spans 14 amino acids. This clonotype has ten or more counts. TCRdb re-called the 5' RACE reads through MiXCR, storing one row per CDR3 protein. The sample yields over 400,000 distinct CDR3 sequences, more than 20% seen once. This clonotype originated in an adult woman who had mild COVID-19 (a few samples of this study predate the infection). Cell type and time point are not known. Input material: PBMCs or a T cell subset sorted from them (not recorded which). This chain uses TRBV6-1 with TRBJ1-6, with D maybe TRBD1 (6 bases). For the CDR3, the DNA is TGTGCCAGCACTAGCGGGCAGGGGTATTCACCCCTCCACTTT. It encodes CASTSGQGYSPLHF.